These 26 T cell receptor beta chains were all obtained from the same sample, sequenced in a study of blood T cell repertoires in COVID-19. Clones were sequenced by immunoSEQ multiplex PCR, and TCRdb holds only the in-frame ones, with some missing. The data contain 250,000 to 300,000 clones, about nine tenths of them seen just once; the ten biggest clones take up about 2%. The sample was PBMCs or T cells enriched from blood (not recorded which). The receptors originated from a woman aged 40 to 49 with acute COVID-19.

The DNA of the CDR3 is TGTGCCAGCAGCCTTACCGACAGGGTCATAATCCATAGCAATCAGCCCCAGCATTTT. Amino acids: CASSLTDRVIIHSNQPQHF. This chain joins TRBV3-1 (or the pseudogene TRBV3-2) and TRBJ1-5; 7 nucleotides align to TRBD1. Germline V gene lookup returns CDR1 LGHDT and CDR2 YNNKEL (reference sequence). This CDR3 is built from 19 residues. Losses at the gene ends were 4 bases for V and 0 bases for J; bases not matched to a gene: 15.

The rearrangement links TRBV24-1 to TRBJ1-2; possible D gene TRBD1, 6 bases. The CDR3 length is 15 residues. The germline CDR1 and CDR2 sequences are KGHDR and SFDVKD. The ends were cut back, 3 bases at V and 0 bases at J, with 10 bases in the middle. CDR3 amino acids: CATSDSDRPNYGYTF. The CDR3 DNA sequence: TGTGCCACCAGTGATAGCGACAGGCCTAACTATGGCTACACCTTC.

The V call is TRBV28, the J call TRBJ1-2; 8 nucleotides agree with TRBD1. This CDR3 is built from 12 residues. Losses at the gene ends were 5 bases for V and 8 bases for J; bases not matched to a gene: 4. Germline V gene lookup returns CDR1 MDHEN and CDR2 SYDVKM. This chain's CDR3 is CASSPRGRGYTF. CDR3 nucleotides: TGTGCCAGCAGTCCCAGGGGGCGGGGCTACACCTTC.

The chain recombines TRBV7-2 with TRBJ1-2; tentatively, D is TRBD1 (5 bases). Germline V CDR1 and CDR2: SGHTA, FQGNSA. The CDR3 spans 13 residues. Trimming removed 1 base at V and 6 bases at J, with 9 bases between. In nucleotides, the CDR3 is TGTGCCAGCAGCTTAGGATCGGGGGATGGCTACACCTTC. Translating gives CASSLGSGDGYTF.

The V and J genes are TRBV7-6 and TRBJ2-1; D possibly corresponds to TRBD1 (6 bases). The CDR3 has 16 residues. CDR1 and CDR2 (germline): SGHVS, FNYEAQ. The V gene lost 6 bases and the J gene lost 5 bases, with 20 bases spanning the gap. CDR3 sequence (DNA): TGTGCCAGCAGTCCGTCCGGGACACAGAGCAACAATGAGCAGTTCTTC. Its protein is CASSPSGTQSNNEQFF.

The genes are TRBV27 and TRBJ1-2, with 9 bases lining up with TRBD1. Germline CDR1 reads MNHEY; CDR2 reads SMNVEV (reference sequence). V shed 1 base and J 4 bases; nucleotides not matched to a gene: 1. The CDR3 extends over 14 amino acids. CDR3 amino acids: CASSLLQGAYGYTF. The CDR3 DNA sequence: TGTGCCAGCAGTTTATTACAGGGGGCCTATGGCTACACCTTC.

The chain recombines TRBV29-1 with TRBJ2-2; 10 bases agree with TRBD1. The CDR3 runs to 16 residues. The junction had 10 bases not matched to a gene; V was cut back by 5 bases and J by 4 bases. Per germline, CDR1 SQVTM and CDR2 ANQGSEA. CDR3 protein: CSVSNRDRGITGELFF. The CDR3 coding sequence is TGCAGCGTTAGCAACCGGGACAGGGGAATCACCGGGGAGCTGTTTTTT.

The chain couples TRBV9 to TRBJ2-7; D is ambiguous. CDR1 and CDR2 from the germline V gene are SGDLS and YYNGEE. The CDR3 loop spans 14 amino acids. With 0 bases removed from V and 5 bases from J, the gap between germline ends came to 12 bases. The CDR3 here is CASSVGGVVNEQYF. In DNA form, the CDR3 reads TGTGCCAGCAGCGTAGGAGGTGTGGTCAACGAGCAGTACTTC. Full variable domain (outside the CDR3, taken from reference TRBV9 and TRBJ2-7): DSGVTQTPKHLITATGQRVTLRCSPRSGDLSVYWYQQSLDQGLQFLIQYYNGEERAKGNILERFSAQQFPDLHSELNLSSLELGDSALYFCASSVGGVVNEQYFGPGTRLTVT.

This chain joins TRBV5-1 and TRBJ2-1; the match to TRBD2 covers 16 bases. This CDR3 has 17 amino acids. V dropped 0 bases and J dropped 9; count of bases not matched to a gene: 6. Germline V gene data show CDR1 as SGHRS and CDR2 as YFSETQ. In DNA, the CDR3 is TGCGCCAGCAGCTTGGCCCCGGGACTAGCGGGAGGGGGTGAGCAGTTCTTC. Protein product: CASSLAPGLAGGGEQFF.

The chain employs TRBV6-1 and TRBJ1-2; unclear D gene. The CDR3 length is 12 residues. The V end lost 0 bases, the J end lost 4 bases, and 3 bases lay between the germline ends. Germline CDR1 reads MNHNS; CDR2 reads SASEGT. The CDR3 here is CASSEASYGYTF. The CDR3 nucleotides are TGTGCCAGCAGTGAAGCGAGCTATGGCTACACCTTC.

The table lists this clone with a count of one. The chain couples TRBV7-2 to TRBJ1-2; D gene uncertain. CDR1 and CDR2 (germline): SGHTA, FQGNSA. The ends were cut back, 5 bases at V and 5 bases at J, with 3 bases in the middle. This CDR3 has 10 residues. DNA of the CDR3: TGTGCCAGCAGCCAATATGGCTACACCTTC. Its translation: CASSQYGYTF.

The rearrangement joins TRBV10-3 to TRBJ1-2; tentative D call: TRBD1 (6 bases). This CDR3 has 14 residues. Germline values: CDR1 ENHRY, CDR2 SYGVKD. Trimming took 8 bases from V and 0 from J, leaving 13 bases between them. The DNA for the CDR3 is TGTGCCATCGGGGGGGACACTACTAACTATGGCTACACCTTC. Protein sequence: CAIGGDTTNYGYTF.

The V call is TRBV27, the J call TRBJ1-1, with unresolved D. Germline lookup yields CDR1 MNHEY and CDR2 SMNVEV (reference sequence). The CDR3 extends over 15 amino acids. Between the trimmed V and J ends, which lost 7 bases and 2 bases, there was a span of 17 bases. DNA for the CDR3: TGTGCCAGCAAGCGGGAAAGCAGCCGTAACACTGAAGCTTTCTTT. This gives the protein CASKRESSRNTEAFF.

This chain links TRBV7-8 with TRBJ2-7; weak D call: TRBD2 (6 bases). Germline CDR1 and CDR2: SGHVS and FQNEAQ. Trimming left V 4 bases short and J 1 base short, with 17 bases between. This CDR3 region has 16 residues. CDR3 loop: CASSSRATGRSYEQYF. The CDR3, as DNA: TGTGCCAGCAGCTCCAGAGCGACCGGGAGATCCTACGAGCAGTACTTC.

The rearrangement links TRBV13 to TRBJ1-1; TRBD1 might be the D (6 bases). The CDR3 contains 11 residues. The V end was cut by 5 bases, the J end by 8 bases, with 9 bases between. Germline V gives CDR1 PRHDT, CDR2 FYEKMQ (reference sequence). CDR3 loop: CASSATGEAFF. DNA for the CDR3: TGTGCCAGCAGCGCCACAGGGGAAGCTTTCTTT.

The chain recombines TRBV2 with TRBJ2-7; 9 nucleotides agree with TRBD1. Germline CDR1 is SNHLY and CDR2 is FYNNEI. The junction had 12 bases not matched to a gene; V was cut back by 8 bases and J by 4 bases. The CDR3 totals 15 residues. CDR3 protein: CASGLGQGLYYEQYF. The DNA for the CDR3 is TGTGCCAGCGGCCTGGGACAGGGACTATATTACGAGCAGTACTTC.

The V call is TRBV19, the J call TRBJ1-3; D is undetermined. The CDR3 extends over 18 amino acids. The V end lost 7 bases, the J end lost 0 bases, and 22 bases lay between the germline ends. CDR1 is LNHDA and CDR2 is SQIVND in the germline V gene (reference sequence). Here the CDR3 DNA reads TGTGCCAGTATTAGGACCGCGGGGTACTCGAGCTCTGGAAACACCATATATTTT. Protein: CASIRTAGYSSSGNTIYF.

The V and J genes are TRBV2 and TRBJ1-5, with D possibly TRBD1 on 5 matching bases. V gave up 9 bases and J gave up 6 bases, with 9 bases separating them. The length of the CDR3 is 11 residues. Per germline, CDR1 SNHLY and CDR2 FYNNEI. CDR3 DNA sequence: TGTGCCAGACGGAGGGGTCAGCCCCAGCATTTT. This translates into CARRRGQPQHF.

In this sample, this clone turned up once. This chain joins TRBV5-4 and TRBJ1-3, with D unresolved. Per germline, CDR1 SGHNT and CDR2 YYREEE (reference sequence). The CDR3 extends over 13 amino acids. Trimming removed 4 bases at V and 2 bases at J, with 7 bases between. CDR3 DNA: TGTGCCAGCAGCATCACTGCTGGAAACACCATATATTTT. Residues: CASSITAGNTIYF.

The rearrangement uses TRBV14 and TRBJ2-7; 7 positions agree with TRBD1. The germline CDR1 and CDR2 sequences are SGHDN and FVKESK. The CDR3 spans 15 residues. Trimming cost V 4 bases and J 2 bases; bases outside gene matches: 8. DNA of the CDR3: TGTGCCAGCAGCCTGGCGACAGGGTTCGCCTACGAGCAGTACTTC. It codes for CASSLATGFAYEQYF. The full variable domain, rest sourced from reference TRBV14 and TRBJ2-7, is EAGVTQFPSHSVIEKGQTVTLRCDPISGHDNLYWYRRVMGKEIKFLLHFVKESKQDESGMPNNRFLAERTGGTYSTLKVQPAELEDSGVYFCASSLATGFAYEQYFGPGTRLTVT.

This chain uses TRBV18 with TRBJ1-2, with no clear D. The germline V gene has CDR1 KGHSH and CDR2 LQKENI. Trimming removed 4 bases at V and 4 bases at J, with 16 bases between. The CDR3 spans 15 residues. The CDR3 loop reads CASSRDLVQTYGYTF. CDR3 bases: TGTGCCAGCTCACGCGACCTAGTGCAGACCTATGGCTACACCTTC.

J is TRBJ2-1 and V is TRBV7-2; TRBD2 matches 11 bases. The germline V gene encodes CDR1 SGHTA and CDR2 FQGNSA. Trimming removed 0 bases from V and 1 base from J; junction bases left unmatched: 11. There are 20 residues in the CDR3. The CDR3 DNA reads TGTGCCAGCAGCTTAGCCCCCTTAGGAGTAGCGGGAGGGTCCTACAATGAGCAGTTCTTC. Its protein product is CASSLAPLGVAGGSYNEQFF.

This clone was recorded once. The rearrangement links TRBV6-5 to TRBJ1-6; a possible D gene is TRBD1 (6 bases). Trimming stripped 5 bases from V and 3 bases from J, with 8 bases between. Germline V gene lookup returns CDR1 MNHEY and CDR2 SVGAGI. This CDR3 comprises 14 residues. The chain's CDR3 is CASSQGHYNSPLHF. CDR3 nucleotide sequence: TGTGCCAGCAGTCAGGGGCACTATAATTCACCCCTCCACTTT.

This clone was counted a single time. The V gene is TRBV28, the J gene TRBJ2-3; 8 bases line up with TRBD2. V dropped 4 bases and J dropped 0; count of bases not matched to a gene: 9. The CDR3 extends over 17 amino acids. Germline CDR1 and CDR2: MDHEN and SYDVKM. CDR3 bases: TGTGCCAGCAGTTCGACGTTTAGCGGGACTAGCACAGATACGCAGTATTTT. Translated, it gives CASSSTFSGTSTDTQYF.

A single count supports this clone. The chain recombines TRBV14 with TRBJ2-1, with TRBD2 identical over 8 bases. The CDR3 length is 15 residues. The germline V gene has CDR1 SGHDN and CDR2 FVKESK. Germline trimming cut 0 bases from V and 4 bases from J; bases unmatched to any gene: 2. CDR3 nucleotide sequence: TGTGCCAGCAGCCAAGATAGCGGGGCTTACAATGAGCAGTTCTTC. Protein: CASSQDSGAYNEQFF.

V is TRBV7-9 and J is TRBJ2-3, with TRBD1 as a possible D gene (5 bases). CDR3 length: 14 residues. The ends were cut back, 1 base at V and 4 bases at J, with 9 bases in the middle. CDR1 is SEHNR, CDR2 FQNEAQ, per germline (reference sequence). CDR3 coding DNA: TGTGCCAGCAGCTTAGGGGCAGGGCCAGATACGCAGTATTTT. It translates to CASSLGAGPDTQYF.